Presented here are 2 T cell receptor beta chains from one specimen sequenced in a study of shared T cell receptors in the human thymus. Here immunoSEQ multiplex PCR was the method, and the copy in TCRdb shows in-frame clones only, minus some. The sample holds some 400,000 clones, around 93% seen once. Sequencing was performed on thymocytes. These receptor sequences come from a human donor.

This clone was found once. The chain joins TRBV7-9 to TRBJ2-4; the match to TRBD2 covers 15 bases. The CDR3 consists of 18 residues. Germline V gene lookup returns CDR1 SEHNR and CDR2 FQNEAQ (reference sequence). The J segment lost 6 bases and the V segment lost 3 bases, leaving 9 bases of the junction unmatched. DNA for the CDR3: TGTGCCAGCAGCTTGAAGGTGGGACTAGCGGGAGGCTCAAACATTCAGTACTTC. The encoded protein is CASSLKVGLAGGSNIQYF.

V and J are TRBV4-3 and TRBJ2-3; a possible D gene is TRBD1 (5 bases). V lost 0 bases and J 6 bases, leaving 10 bases between the germline ends. CDR3 length equals 14 residues. CDR1 is LGHNA, CDR2 YSLEER, per germline. CDR3 loop: CASSQEDTSDTQYF. The CDR3 DNA reads TGCGCCAGCAGCCAAGAGGACACGTCGGATACGCAGTATTTT.